This TCR beta chain originates from a study of blood T cell repertoires in COVID-19. Study background: Samples of COVID-19 (acute and convalescent) were obtained from the United States, Italy and Spain.

As originally analysed: Reference gene primer amplification gave nucleated cell count estimates. Sequencing was performed with immunoSEQ multiplex PCR; in TCRdb, only in-frame clones are kept and a portion is missing. The D gene and trimming were derived from the DNA, and the V and J assignments and clone size from that table. This table holds around 200,000 clones, around 80% found once. Germline V gives CDR1 DFQATT, CDR2 SNEGSKA (reference sequence). CDR3 length: 9 residues. This sequence was found in a man aged 40-49 years with active or convalescent COVID-19. The rearrangement joins TRBV20-1 to TRBJ2-2; D gene uncertain. The specimen was peripheral blood. The chain's CDR3 is CRTTGELFF. CDR3 DNA: TGCAGAACTACCGGGGAGCTGTTTTTT.